One and the same sample provided the 3 T cell receptor beta chains below, sequenced in a study of shared clonotypes between healthy human individuals (TCRdb year 2020). Library preparation used the immunoSEQ multiplex PCR assay. Drawn from immuneACCESS, this table holds only the in-frame rearrangements with V and J called that TCRdb kept. Clones are partly lost; checked studies trace under half to an unresolved V gene and leave the rest unexplained. The sample table holds roughly 1,000,000 clones, of which about four fifths were seen once. The ten largest account for 0.5% to 0.65% of the sample. The material sequenced was memory CD4+ T cells from PBMCs. The sample's cell subset or site, from its label and the paper: CD45RA-negative fraction. The origin of the receptors is a man aged 18 to 29 in good health. Some clones in this sample may be carry-over from other donors' samples.

CDR3: CASSLVPGETQYF. In DNA, the CDR3 is TGTGCCAGCAGCTTGGTCCCTGGAGAGACCCAGTACTTC. The rearrangement links TRBV7-2 to TRBJ2-5; D gene ambiguous. CDR3 length equals 13 residues. V was trimmed by 3 bases and J by 4 bases, leaving 9 bases between them. Germline V gene data show CDR1 as SGHTA and CDR2 as FQGNSA.

V is TRBV28 and J is TRBJ2-5; D is unresolved. V lost 2 bases and J lost 1, with 8 bases in between. CDR3 length: 14 amino acids. The germline CDR1 and CDR2 sequences are MDHEN and SYDVKM. CDR3: CASSLIGFQETQYF. CDR3 DNA: TGTGCCAGCAGTTTAATAGGGTTCCAAGAGACCCAGTACTTC.

Only a few counts were recorded for this clone. The chain combines TRBV5-1 with TRBJ1-3; D gene ambiguous. From germline, CDR1 is SGHRS and CDR2 YFSETQ. This CDR3 has 13 residues. V was cut by 6 bases and J by 2 bases, with 9 bases left in between. CDR3 coding DNA: TGCGCCAGCACCCCCGACCCTGGAAACACCATATATTTT. Translated, it gives CASTPDPGNTIYF.